These 5 T cell receptor beta chains were sequenced from one sample in a study of monozygotic twins with inflammatory bowel disease. TCRdb reprocessed the 5' RACE reads and keeps a single row for each CDR3 protein, giving no DNA. This listing includes under 130,000 distinct CDR3 sequences. The sequenced sample was blood. The origin of the receptors is a human donor with ulcerative colitis or Crohn's disease, or a healthy co-twin of an affected twin (not recorded which).

The rearrangement joins TRBV27 to TRBJ1-1; as DNA is missing, the TRBD1 call by TCRdb cannot be tested. Looked up from germline, CDR1 is MNHEY and CDR2 is SMNVEV (reference sequence). This CDR3 spans 16 amino acids. The CDR3 loop reads CASSSPGGRMNTEAFF.

The chain uses TRBV5-1 and TRBJ2-7; TCRdb picks TRBD1, but there is no DNA to check that call. The germline CDR1 and CDR2 sequences are SGHRS and YFSETQ. The CDR3 runs 15 residues. CDR3 amino acids: CASTPGGTNSYEQYF.

The chain uses TRBV5-1 and TRBJ2-1; the TCRdb D gene call, TRBD1, has no DNA to confirm it. Per the germline V gene, CDR1 is SGHRS and CDR2 is YFSETQ. The CDR3 runs 16 residues. CDR3 amino acids: CASSLAGGAPYNEQFF. The full variable domain, completed using reference TRBV5-1 and TRBJ2-1, is KAGVTQTPRYLIKTRGQQVTLSCSPISGHRSVSWYQQTPGQGLQFLFEYFSETQRNKGNFPGRFSGRQFSNSRSEMNVSTLELGDSALYLCASSLAGGAPYNEQFFGPGTRLTVL.

The rearrangement joins TRBV29-1 to TRBJ2-1; TCRdb names TRBD1, which stays unverified in the absence of DNA. CDR3 length: 14 residues. Germline CDR1 SQVTM, CDR2 ANQGSEA. The CDR3 protein is CSAAGGQGNSEQFF.

This rearrangement joins TRBV4-3 to TRBJ1-2. CDR3 length: 16 residues. Germline values: CDR1 LGHNA, CDR2 YSLEER. CDR3 protein: CASSQDRAASGYGYTF.